This T cell receptor beta chain originates from a study of patients and donors after allogeneic stem cell transplantation. TCRdb reprocessed the RT-PCR reads via MiXCR and lists one record per CDR3 protein. The sample lists some 60,000 distinct CDR3 sequences; about an eighth were seen once. V shed 8 bases, J shed 2 bases, and the junction held 12 bases outside the gene matches. The CDR3 extends over 16 amino acids. The sequencing sample was made of blood, either unsorted or a sorted T cell fraction (not recorded which). The chain links TRBV12-3 or TRBV12-4 to TRBJ2-3, with 8 bases that match TRBD2. The sequence came from a human donor who was either an allogeneic HSCT recipient or a stem cell or donor lymphocyte infusion donor (not recorded which). It is not recorded whose cells these are; they may come from a transplant donor. DNA of the CDR3: TGTGCCAGCCGAGGGGGAGGAGCGGGAGCCACAGATACGCAGTATTTT. It is translated as CASRGGGAGATDTQYF.